This T cell receptor (beta chain) was sequenced in a study of human T cells and chemical hapten exposure. On the study more broadly: A patient group, mainly female, showed alopecia areata, totalis or universalis.

In germline, CDR1 is SEHNR, CDR2 FQNEAQ (reference sequence). This CDR3 is built from 13 residues. V was shortened by 2 bases and J by 4 bases, with 5 bases between the two germline ends. Whole-study findings and limits: Sensitizing to DPC left TCRs with a frequency above 1 in 1000 unaltered. Patch test score rose with PT1 expanded TCR count, significant at thresholds 8, 16 and 32, not 4. Significantly more large CDR3 similarity clusters were formed by expanded TCRs than by controls.

Of note for this clonotype: Its antigen is as yet unknown.

Treatment specified: therapeutic diphenylcyclopropenone sensitization with weekly scalp DPC. In the library, unique molecular identifiers were attached to individual cDNA molecules. Each CDR3 protein is one row after TCRdb ran MiXCR on the reads. The sample yields a few thousand distinct CDR3 sequences, approximately 49% seen once. The source was whole blood, collected before DPC sensitization or 2, 6, or about 24 weeks after (not recorded which). This clonotype was sampled from an adult with alopecia areata. Some clones in this sample may be carry-over from other donors' samples. This table probably holds off-target reads from a library built for another chain. This chain uses TRBV7-9 with TRBJ2-2; no clear D. The CDR3 region has the DNA TGTGCCAGCAGCTTATCGTTCACCGGGGAGCTGTTTTTT. This gives the protein CASSLSFTGELFF. Full variable domain (missing parts from reference TRBV7-9 and TRBJ2-2): DTGVSQNPRHKITKRGQNVTFRCDPISEHNRLYWYRQTLGQGPEFLTYFQNEAQLEKSRLLSDRFSAERPKGSFSTLEIQRTEQGDSAMYLCASSLSFTGELFFGEGSRLTVL.